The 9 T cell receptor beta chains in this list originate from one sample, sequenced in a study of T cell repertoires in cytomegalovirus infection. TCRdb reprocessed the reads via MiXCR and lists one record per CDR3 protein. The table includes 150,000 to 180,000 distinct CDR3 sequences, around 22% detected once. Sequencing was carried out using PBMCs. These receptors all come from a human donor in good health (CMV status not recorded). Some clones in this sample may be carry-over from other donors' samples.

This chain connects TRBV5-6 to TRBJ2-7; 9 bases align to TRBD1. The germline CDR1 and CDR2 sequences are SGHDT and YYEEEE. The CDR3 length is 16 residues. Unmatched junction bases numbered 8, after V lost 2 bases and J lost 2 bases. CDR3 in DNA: TGTGCCAGCAGCTTTGAAGGGACAGGGTGGACCTACGAGCAGTACTTC. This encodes CASSFEGTGWTYEQYF.

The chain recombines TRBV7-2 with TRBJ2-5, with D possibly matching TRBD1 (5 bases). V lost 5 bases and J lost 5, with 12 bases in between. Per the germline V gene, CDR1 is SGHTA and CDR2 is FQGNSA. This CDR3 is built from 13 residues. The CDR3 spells CASSHDRGETQYF. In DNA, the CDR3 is TGTGCCAGCAGCCATGACAGAGGCGAGACCCAGTACTTC.

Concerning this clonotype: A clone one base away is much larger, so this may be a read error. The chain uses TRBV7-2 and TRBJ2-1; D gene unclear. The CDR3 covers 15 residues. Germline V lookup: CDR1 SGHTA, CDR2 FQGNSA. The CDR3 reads CVSSLVTLVSNEQFF. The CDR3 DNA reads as TGTGTCAGCAGCTTAGTAACCCTCGTGAGCAATGAGCAGTTCTTC.

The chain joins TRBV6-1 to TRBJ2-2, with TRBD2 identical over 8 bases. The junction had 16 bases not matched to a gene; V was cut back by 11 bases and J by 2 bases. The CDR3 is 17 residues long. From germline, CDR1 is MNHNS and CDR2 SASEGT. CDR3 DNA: TGTGCCGGAAAAGCTTTAGGACTAGCAGGAAACACCGGGGAGCTGTTTTTT. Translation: CAGKALGLAGNTGELFF.

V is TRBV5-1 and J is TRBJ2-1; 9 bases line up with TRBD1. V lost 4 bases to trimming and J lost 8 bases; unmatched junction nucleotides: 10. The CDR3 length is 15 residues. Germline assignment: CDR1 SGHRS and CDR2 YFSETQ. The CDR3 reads CASSPGTGFFDEQFF. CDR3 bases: TGCGCCAGCAGCCCCGGGACAGGGTTTTTCGATGAGCAGTTCTTC.

CDR3 protein: CASSFWGGPVNEQFF. The CDR3 DNA is TGTGCCAGCAGTTTTTGGGGAGGGCCCGTCAATGAGCAGTTCTTC. The chain uses TRBV28 and TRBJ2-1; 7 positions match TRBD2. CDR1 and CDR2 (germline): MDHEN, SYDVKM. The CDR3 extends over 15 amino acids. The V and J ends lost 3 bases and 6 bases, in that order; junction bases with no gene match: 8.

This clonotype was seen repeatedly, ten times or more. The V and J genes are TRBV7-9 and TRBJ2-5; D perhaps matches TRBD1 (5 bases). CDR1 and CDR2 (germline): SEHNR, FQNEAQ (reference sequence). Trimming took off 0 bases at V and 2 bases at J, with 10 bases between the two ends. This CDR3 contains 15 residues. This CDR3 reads CASSLAGQGQETQYF. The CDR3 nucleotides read TGTGCCAGCAGCTTAGCAGGGCAGGGTCAAGAGACCCAGTACTTC.

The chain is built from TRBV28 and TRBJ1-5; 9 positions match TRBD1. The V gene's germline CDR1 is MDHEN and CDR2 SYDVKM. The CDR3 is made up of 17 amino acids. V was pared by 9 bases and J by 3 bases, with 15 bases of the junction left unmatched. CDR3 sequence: CARSPILGTGTNQPQHF. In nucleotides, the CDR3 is TGTGCCAGAAGTCCCATACTTGGGACAGGGACCAATCAGCCCCAGCATTTT.

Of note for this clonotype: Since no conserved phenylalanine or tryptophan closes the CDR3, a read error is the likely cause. CDR3 bases: TGTGCCAGCAGCTTAATGGTAGGAGGTGGTGAGCAGTTCTCC. It translates to CASSLMVGGGEQFS. J is TRBJ2-1 and V is TRBV7-2, with D perhaps matching TRBD2 (5 bases). Germline CDR1 reads SGHTA; CDR2 reads FQGNSA. This CDR3 has 14 residues. Trimming took 2 bases from V and 9 from J, leaving 14 bases between them.